A single sample gave rise to the 5 T cell receptor beta chains below, sequenced in a study of T cells in Graves' hyperthyroidism and ophthalmopathy. Amplified TCR beta CDR3 regions came from RNA transcripts. Researchers ran a first-round RT-PCR on the TCR CDR3 using the HTBI primer set. TCRdb ran MiXCR on the multiplex PCR reads and lists one entry per CDR3 protein. The data show about 360,000 distinct CDR3 sequences, roughly 19% seen once. Sequencing was carried out using blood. These receptors were obtained from a woman under 30 with Graves' hyperthyroidism.

This clonotype was recorded many times. V usage is TRBV4-1 and J usage is TRBJ2-7, with D possibly TRBD1 on 6 matching bases. CDR1 MGHRA and CDR2 YSYEKL come from the germline V gene. The CDR3 totals 15 residues. Between the trimmed V and J ends, which lost 5 bases and 2 bases, there was a span of 16 bases. The chain's CDR3 is CASSAAVGATYEQYF. DNA for the CDR3: TGCGCCAGCAGCGCCGCAGTGGGGGCGACCTACGAGCAGTACTTC.

This clonotype was seen ten or more times. The chain combines TRBV20-1 with TRBJ2-5, with D unresolved. Trimming removed 0 bases from V and 7 bases from J, with 12 bases in between. The CDR3 is 13 amino acids. From germline, CDR1 is DFQATT and CDR2 SNEGSKA (reference sequence). CDR3 residues: CSARENLVSTQYF. The CDR3 DNA sequence: TGCAGTGCTAGAGAGAACCTGGTTTCGACCCAGTACTTC.

This clonotype was seen ten or more times. The chain has TRBV6-1 and TRBJ1-1; D perhaps matches TRBD1 (6 bases). The V end was cut by 4 bases, the J end by 7 bases, with 13 bases between. The CDR3 extends over 13 amino acids. Germline loops: CDR1 MNHNS, CDR2 SASEGT. The chain's CDR3 is CASSGTGQGEAFF. The CDR3 region has the DNA TGTGCCAGCAGTGGAACAGGGCAGGGTGAAGCTTTCTTT.

This clonotype was recorded many times. The chain employs TRBV20-1 and TRBJ2-2; no reliable D call. The germline gives CDR1 DFQATT, CDR2 SNEGSKA (reference sequence). Trimming left V 4 bases short and J 7 bases short, with 10 bases between. The CDR3 extends over 12 amino acids. This chain's CDR3 is CSAIPKVGELFF. The CDR3 nucleotides are TGCAGTGCTATCCCGAAGGTCGGGGAGCTGTTTTTT.

This clonotype was seen repeatedly, ten times or more. This chain uses TRBV6-1 with TRBJ1-2; no clear D gene. Deletions cut 7 bases from V and 4 bases from J, with 16 bases between. Germline V CDR1 and CDR2: MNHNS, SASEGT. The CDR3 covers 14 residues. The CDR3 here is CASTPSGGGYGYTF. The CDR3 nucleotides are TGTGCCAGCACCCCATCGGGAGGCGGCTATGGCTACACCTTC.